This entry describes one T cell receptor (beta chain). The antigen remains undetermined. These data are taken from a study of T cell repertoires in cytomegalovirus infection. Study as a whole: Newly reported HLA-C-restricted and thoroughly characterized HLA-B-restricted CMV epitopes were employed. Both a matching HLA type and CMV infection were indicated by public TCR beta signatures. Study results and limitations: Cumulated frequencies of public TCR beta families served to identify carriers of CMV plus the relevant HLA. What dominated the ex vivo response were HLA-C-restricted CMV-specific TCR beta clonotypes.

TCRdb re-called the reads with MiXCR, one entry per CDR3 protein. The sample includes about 830,000 distinct CDR3 sequences, 30% to 35% of them seen just once. Trimming removed 6 bases from V and 10 bases from J, with 18 bases in between. Germline V gene data show CDR1 as MNHEY and CDR2 as SMNVEV (reference sequence). CDR3 length: 13 residues. The sample consisted of cultured CD8+ T cells from PBMCs, taken from culture after CMV antigen stimulation. V usage is TRBV27 and J usage is TRBJ2-5; D is possibly TRBD2 (5 bases). The TCR comes from a human donor in good health (CMV status not recorded). Some clones in this sample may be carry-over from other donors' samples. CDR3 sequence reads: CASRSITLGDQYF. CDR3 DNA sequence: TGTGCCAGCAGATCCATCACACTCGGGGACCAGTACTTC.